These T cell receptor beta chains were read from a single sample in a study of T cell responses to AZD1222 COVID-19 vaccine. Clones were read by immunoSEQ multiplex PCR, and TCRdb kept only the in-frame ones, dropping some. The table has 100,000 to 150,000 clones, about nine tenths seen once. The material was peripheral blood, obtained on day 0 of AZD1222 vaccination. The receptor source for this set is an adult in good health. Both conserved end residues are part of each CDR3. Each record gives: CDR3 protein, CDR3 DNA, J gene, V gene, clone size, D gene. The D gene is left open where the match is weak. Expanded clones get a size class; other rows say once, few or many, or leave the size out.

CASSPRRLGLDSPLHF	TGTGCCAGCTCACCACGGAGGCTGGGACTCGATTCACCCCTCCACTTT	TRBJ1-6	TRBV18	-	-
CASSVYRAPAAEQYF	TGTGCCAGCAGCGTCTACCGGGCCCCAGCAGCAGAGCAGTACTTC	TRBJ2-7	TRBV7-3	-	-
CASSVGVGAGSPLHF	TGTGCCAGCAGCGTAGGTGTAGGGGCCGGTTCACCCCTCCACTTT	TRBJ1-6	TRBV9	-	-
CASSERQGRYF	TGTGCCAGCAGCGAAAGACAGGGGCGATACTTC	TRBJ2-7	TRBV2	-	TRBD1
CASSPGGAGNVPTDTQYF	TGTGCCAGCAGCCCCGGAGGGGCAGGGAATGTACCCACAGATACGCAGTATTTT	TRBJ2-3	TRBV5-4	-	-
CASSYLNSRVGYGYTF	TGTGCCAGCAGTTACTTGAATTCCAGGGTAGGCTATGGCTACACCTTC	TRBJ1-2	TRBV6-6	once	-
CASSGLQKALGQPNTQYF	TGCGCCAGCAGTGGCCTTCAGAAGGCGTTGGGACAGCCAAATACGCAGTATTTT	TRBJ2-3	TRBV10-1	-	TRBD1
CASSKDSSGANVLTF	TGTGCCAGCAGCAAAGACAGCTCTGGGGCCAACGTCCTGACTTTC	TRBJ2-6	TRBV7-2	-	-
CASSARQGLGSPLHF	TGTGCCAGCAGCGCTAGACAGGGGTTGGGTTCACCCCTCCACTTT	TRBJ1-6	TRBV9	few	TRBD1
CASSQDRNYYYYEQYF	TGCGCCAGCAGCCAAGATAGGAACTACTACTACTACGAGCAGTACTTC	TRBJ2-7	TRBV4-3	-	-
CASGLGLLSSGLSPYGYTF	TGTGCTAGTGGTTTGGGTTTGCTCTCCTCGGGCCTTTCCCCCTATGGCTACACCTTC	TRBJ1-2	TRBV12-5	-	-
CASSYSSGLEQFF	TGTGCCAGCAGTTACTCGAGCGGCCTTGAGCAGTTCTTC	TRBJ2-1	TRBV6-5	-	-
CATSAAKVVDREDYGYTF	TGTGCCACCTCCGCAGCAAAAGTAGTTGACAGGGAGGACTATGGCTACACCTTC	TRBJ1-2	TRBV21-1	-	-
CASRTLTSSNQPQHF	TGTGCCAGTAGGACACTTACCTCAAGCAATCAGCCCCAGCATTTT	TRBJ1-5	TRBV19	-	-
CASSPYGASYEQYF	TGTGCCAGCTCACCATACGGGGCGTCCTACGAGCAGTACTTC	TRBJ2-7	TRBV18	once	-
CATSSTHSSILTNEKLFF	TGTGCCACCAGCAGCACCCACAGCAGCATCCTAACTAATGAAAAACTGTTTTTT	TRBJ1-4	TRBV15	-	-
CASSPQGMDQPQHF	TGCGCCAGCAGCCCCCAGGGTATGGATCAGCCCCAGCATTTT	TRBJ1-5	TRBV4-3	few	-
CASSTSPRGGLSYGYTF	TGTGCCAGCAGCACCTCTCCCCGGGGAGGGCTAAGCTATGGCTACACCTTC	TRBJ1-2	TRBV9	-	-
CAISASSGQGNTEAFF	TGTGCCATCAGCGCCAGTTCGGGACAGGGGAATACTGAAGCTTTCTTT	TRBJ1-1	TRBV10-3	-	TRBD1
CASSLESGRGQVTIYF	TGTGCCAGCAGCTTAGAGTCGGGCAGGGGGCAGGTCACCATATATTTT	TRBJ1-3	TRBV7-2	once	TRBD1
CASSPGTVVDEQYF	TGTGCCAGCTCACCGGGGACAGTAGTTGACGAGCAGTACTTC	TRBJ2-7	TRBV18	-	TRBD1
CASSLDYRGNYGYTF	TGTGCCAGCAGCCTCGACTACAGGGGAAACTATGGCTACACCTTC	TRBJ1-2	TRBV7-2	-	TRBD1
CASSPPLASPGVHTQYF	TGTGCCAGCTCACCACCGTTAGCCTCCCCCGGGGTTCATACGCAGTATTTT	TRBJ2-3	TRBV18	-	-
CASSHRQLNTEAFF	TGTGCCAGCAGCCACCGGCAGCTGAACACTGAAGCTTTCTTT	TRBJ1-1	TRBV2	-	-
CSVSNRGGMEQYF	TGCAGCGTTTCGAACAGGGGAGGAATGGAGCAGTACTTC	TRBJ2-7	TRBV29-1	-	-
CASSPSGGPPMSSYEQYF	TGTGCCAGCAGCCCCTCGGGGGGACCTCCTATGAGCTCCTACGAGCAGTACTTC	TRBJ2-7	TRBV9	-	TRBD2
CASSGRTGGRHEQYF	TGTGCCAGTAGTGGTCGGACAGGGGGTAGGCACGAGCAGTACTTC	TRBJ2-7	TRBV19	-	TRBD1
CASSLYPNGYTF	TGTGCCAGCAGTTTATACCCGAATGGCTACACCTTC	TRBJ1-2	TRBV28	-	-
CASSSSGPTPLHF	TGTGCCAGCAGCTCTTCGGGCCCGACACCCCTCCACTTT	TRBJ1-6	TRBV11-2	-	-
CASTSGNSGNTIYF	TGTGCCAGCACCTCGGGGAACTCTGGAAACACCATATATTTT	TRBJ1-3	TRBV7-2	-	-
CASSYTGAGYGYTF	TGTGCCAGCAGTTACACAGGGGCGGGCTATGGCTACACCTTC	TRBJ1-2	TRBV6-5	-	TRBD1
CASQSRAGNTIYF	TGTGCCAGCCAGTCCAGGGCCGGAAACACCATATATTTT	TRBJ1-3	TRBV12-3/TRBV12-4	-	-
CSATGGSYNEQFF	TGCAGCGCTACGGGGGGGTCCTACAATGAGCAGTTCTTC	TRBJ2-1	TRBV29-1	-	TRBD2
CASSPSSGNTIYF	TGTGCCAGCAGCCCTAGTTCCGGAAACACCATATATTTT	TRBJ1-3	TRBV11-2	-	-
CASSLQTDQPQHF	TGTGCCAGCAGCTTGCAGACCGATCAGCCCCAGCATTTT	TRBJ1-5	TRBV7-3	-	-
CASSPGAWETQYF	TGTGCCAGCTCCCCGGGGGCCTGGGAGACCCAGTACTTC	TRBJ2-5	TRBV18	-	-
CASSQGQGNSPLHF	TGTGCCAGCAGCCAAGGTCAGGGGAACTCACCCCTCCACTTT	TRBJ1-6	TRBV3-1/TRBV3-2	few	-
CASSFGQGNNSPLHF	TGTGCCAGCAGTTTCGGACAGGGAAATAATTCACCCCTCCACTTT	TRBJ1-6	TRBV28	-	TRBD1
CASSSLSGGLSVWTAYEQYF	TGTGCCAGCAGCTCCCTTTCCGGGGGGTTATCGGTCTGGACTGCCTACGAGCAGTACTTC	TRBJ2-7	TRBV7-6	-	TRBD2
CASSLRGRQPQHF	TGTGCCAGCAGTCTACGAGGACGTCAGCCCCAGCATTTT	TRBJ1-5	TRBV6-2/TRBV6-3	-	-
CASSPPGTELDTQYF	TGTGCCAGCTCACCGCCAGGGACAGAATTAGATACGCAGTATTTT	TRBJ2-3	TRBV18	-	TRBD1
CASSTLEGLSYEQYF	TGTGCCAGTAGTACTTTGGAGGGGCTTTCCTACGAGCAGTACTTC	TRBJ2-7	TRBV19	-	-
CASRRDRLGARRVAFF	TGTGCCAGCAGGAGGGACAGGCTTGGGGCCCGAAGGGTGGCTTTCTTT	TRBJ1-1	TRBV2	few	TRBD1
CASSYNGRNYGYTF	TGTGCCAGCAGTTACAACGGACGGAACTATGGCTACACCTTC	TRBJ1-2	TRBV6-6	-	-
CASIPDRGEQYF	TGTGCCAGCATCCCGGACAGGGGCGAGCAGTACTTC	TRBJ2-7	TRBV2	-	TRBD1
CASSYPESSGNTIYF	TGTGCCAGCAGTTACCCCGAAAGCTCTGGAAACACCATATATTTT	TRBJ1-3	TRBV6-7	-	-
CASSQTASNSPLHF	TGTGCCAGCAGCCAAACGGCCAGCAATTCACCCCTCCACTTT	TRBJ1-6	TRBV3-1/TRBV3-2	-	-
CASSYSWGSGQPQHF	TGTGCCAGCAGTTACTCATGGGGGAGCGGCCAGCCCCAGCATTTT	TRBJ1-5	TRBV6-5	once	-
CASSLAGGLNSPLHF	TGTGCCAGCAGTTTGGCAGGGGGCTTAAATTCACCCCTCCACTTT	TRBJ1-6	TRBV27	-	TRBD1
CASSVGSGAYNEQFF	TGTGCCAGCAGCGTAGGGAGCGGGGCTTACAATGAGCAGTTCTTC	TRBJ2-1	TRBV9	-	TRBD2
CASSLRQGSGELFF	TGTGCCAGCAGCTTAAGGCAGGGTAGCGGGGAGCTGTTTTTT	TRBJ2-2	TRBV7-9	-	-
CASSLSGTGSEAFF	TGTGCCAGCTCACTATCCGGGACAGGGAGCGAGGCTTTCTTT	TRBJ1-1	TRBV18	-	TRBD1
CASSLLNRDSETEAFF	TGTGCCAGCAGCCTCCTAAACCGGGACAGTGAAACTGAAGCTTTCTTT	TRBJ1-1	TRBV7-8	-	TRBD1